This is a list of T cell receptor beta chains from one sample in a study of T-cell reconstitution after alpha-beta-depleted transplantation in children. TCRdb re-derived calls from the PCR reads in MiXCR, one entry per CDR3 protein. The repertoire holds approximately 520,000 distinct CDR3 sequences, with about 33% as singletons. The specimen was PBMCs from the stem cell graft donor, collected from the stem cell graft. The receptors come from a human donor who donated a stem cell graft to a child with aplastic anemia. CDR3s leave out the opening cysteine and the closing phenylalanine or tryptophan. The D gene is left open where the match is weak.

j_call cdr3_length v_call d_call cdr3_aa
TRBJ2-7 11 TRBV6-2/TRBV6-3 - ASSFAAPYEQY
TRBJ2-1 13 TRBV29-1 TRBD2 SVESGLAAYNEQF
TRBJ1-6 12 TRBV9 - ASSARGGGSPLH
TRBJ1-5 12 TRBV12-3/TRBV12-4 - ASSSYYRNQPQH
TRBJ1-3 15 TRBV4-3 - ASSQDPSRNRGNTIY
TRBJ2-5 13 TRBV18 - ASSPLLVGAETQY
TRBJ2-2 12 TRBV29-1 - SVVRGQNTGELF
TRBJ2-7 13 TRBV7-2 TRBD1 ASSPPGTAKYEQY
TRBJ2-1 13 TRBV20-1 TRBD2 SATLALAMGNEQF
TRBJ1-1 10 TRBV20-1 TRBD1 SAFKGGSEAF
TRBJ1-1 13 TRBV20-1 TRBD1 SAAGDRLMNTEAF
TRBJ1-2 11 TRBV18 - ASSADQSYGYT
TRBJ2-2 13 TRBV4-2 TRBD2 ASSHLVTSSGELF
TRBJ1-5 11 TRBV12-3/TRBV12-4 - ASSSQGYQPQH
TRBJ2-6 12 TRBV7-9 - ASGSLAGSNVLT
TRBJ1-1 11 TRBV20-1 - SAGGTANTEAF
TRBJ2-7 12 TRBV5-6 - ASSWQGTRWEQY
TRBJ2-1 14 TRBV19 - ASSIRGGYSYNEQF
TRBJ1-5 12 TRBV20-1 - SARDRQGWQPQH
TRBJ2-3 13 TRBV20-1 - SAITGAYSTDTQY
TRBJ2-5 11 TRBV29-1 - SAEAGTGETQY
TRBJ2-1 11 TRBV18 TRBD1 ASSPDRNNEQF
TRBJ2-1 15 TRBV12-3/TRBV12-4 TRBD2 ASSRLAPGSSYNEQF
TRBJ2-5 10 TRBV11-1 - ASSLGWETQY
TRBJ1-3 14 TRBV5-6 TRBD1 ASSLVGQGAGNTIY
TRBJ2-5 12 TRBV29-1 TRBD1 SVGDRGVTETQY
TRBJ2-2 16 TRBV12-3/TRBV12-4 TRBD2 ASSAGRAGLTNGGELF
TRBJ1-2 10 TRBV6-5 - ASSSGQPGYT
TRBJ2-1 13 TRBV5-4 - ASSSYRALAHEQF
TRBJ2-5 13 TRBV15 - ATSRRSGFAETQY
TRBJ2-7 13 TRBV6-5 - ASSYGAALTYEQY
TRBJ1-2 13 TRBV6-1 TRBD1 ASSVEGARGYGYT
TRBJ2-3 12 TRBV6-1 - ASSEASATDTQY
TRBJ2-7 14 TRBV7-6 TRBD1 ASSPTRDRGSGEQY
TRBJ2-3 13 TRBV7-6 TRBD2 ASGASGSEADTQY
TRBJ2-2 12 TRBV7-2 TRBD1 ASSLDRGSGELF
TRBJ1-2 10 TRBV7-9 - ASSATGTAKT
TRBJ2-5 11 TRBV6-5 - ASSYGQGETQY
TRBJ2-7 12 TRBV10-3 TRBD1 AISGDSPYREQY
TRBJ2-3 14 TRBV7-3 - ASSSAGGGGTDTQY
TRBJ2-3 13 TRBV4-2 TRBD2 ASSQTSGSGDTQY
TRBJ2-1 14 TRBV7-2 TRBD2 ASSLVASGTYNEQF
TRBJ2-7 13 TRBV9 - ASSEDPSNTYEQY
TRBJ1-2 12 TRBV7-2 - ASSRDTAFYGYT
TRBJ1-1 11 TRBV7-2 - ASSLGGGVGAF
TRBJ1-1 11 TRBV7-9 - ASSFEGRTEAF
TRBJ2-1 13 TRBV7-2 - ASSLASLPYNEQF
TRBJ2-3 10 TRBV12-3/TRBV12-4 - ASSTRGIAEY
TRBJ1-1 13 TRBV7-2 TRBD1 ASSSVRGQVTEAF
TRBJ2-3 13 TRBV25-1 TRBD1 ASSMTGASTDTKY
TRBJ1-6 11 TRBV7-2 - ASRTAYNSPLH
TRBJ2-3 14 TRBV12-3/TRBV12-4 TRBD2 ASTLGLELIPDTQY
TRBJ1-2 13 TRBV18 - ASSNQPNANYGYT